This TCR beta chain is drawn from a study of blood T cell repertoires in COVID-19 (dated by TCRdb to the early 2020s). Concerning the study at large: Samples from collaborators originated in the United States, Italy and Spain and spanned both the acute and convalescent phases of COVID-19. The material from the prospective study consisted of cDNA or gDNA derived from T cells, B-cell-depleted T cells, or PBMCs. The dataset comprised deeply sampled blood TCRbeta repertoires from subjects exposed to, actively infected with, or recovered from COVID-19. The repertoires were made available in a free public database intended to serve as a resource for research on the immune response to SARS-CoV-2. Samples were obtained from the ongoing ImmuneRACE study (first 160 participants) and from some 1,200 subjects provided by 6 global collaborators. Nearly every sample came with metadata listing a de-identified subject ID, COVID-19 status, age in years and sex. HLA class I and class II types, where available, came from metadata supplied by the sample provider rather than from assay-based typing. On the study overall, not on this receptor specifically: The quantity of clinical and demographic metadata differed by source and by participant and was supplied without curation.

TCRbeta CDR3 regions were amplified from genomic DNA by means of the immunoSEQ Assay, a bias-controlled multiplex PCR. Regarding the original processing steps: Within the assay, amplification of reference gene primers was used to estimate how many nucleated cells each sample contained. To quantify the absolute abundance of each unique TCRbeta CDR3 rearrangement, sequence reads were collapsed and filtered. For each sample, productive Simpson clonality was calculated as the square root of Simpson's diversity index across productive rearrangements. What TCRdb holds here is the immuneACCESS table cut down to in-frame rearrangements. Part of the clones is not present; checked against another copy, under half of the missing clones reflect an unresolved V gene, and the others are unexplained. Clone size and V and J calls were adopted from that table, with D and trimming inferred from the DNA. This sample is represented by about 130,000 clones; more than 70% of them were singletons. In total, the top ten clones hold under 2.5% of the sample.

The germline V gene (reference sequence) provides CDR1 LGHDT and CDR2 YNNKEL. Trimming at the junction amounts to 1 base on V and 8 bases on J, and the germline ends lie 14 bases apart. From cysteine to phenylalanine, the CDR3 is 14 amino acids long. Only CDR3 DNA is held: 42 bases, read in frame from base 1. The collaborating institutions used their own protocols to collect whole blood in K2EDTA tubes. For TCRbeta analysis, collaborator samples were shipped as frozen whole blood, as isolated PBMCs, or as DNA extracted from either sample type. This clone was seen just once. Its antigen has not been determined. It has no much larger one-base neighbor in the sample; base qualities were not kept.

Sequencing was performed on peripheral blood. The clonotype was recovered from a man in his sixties or seventies with acute or convalescent COVID-19. The chain couples TRBV3-1 (or the pseudogene TRBV3-2) to TRBJ1-1, with a weak D call of TRBD1 (5 bases match). For the CDR3, the sequence is CASSQVSTGGEAFF. The sequenced DNA is TGTGCCAGCAGCCAAGTGAGCACGGGGGGGGAAGCTTTCTTT.